This paragraph reports one T cell receptor (beta chain). Antigen unknown. The sort gate was single viable CD3+CD4+CD8-CD45RO+ cells for memory CD4+ T cells. The germline CDR1 and CDR2 sequences are MNHNS and SASEGT. V was shortened by 8 bases and J by 0 bases, with 16 bases between the two germline ends. This CDR3 has 15 amino acids. This sample is part of a study of memory CD4+ T cells and cytomegalovirus serostatus. Looking at the study overall: Healthy Belgian adult donors included several CMV-positive and 24 CMV-negative people.

Study-wide results and limits: Suggested: most of the CMV-linked TCR signature lies in CD4+ memory cells. Each of some 67 CMV-associated TCRbeta sequences occurred in one to five individuals.

Using immunoSEQ multiplex PCR, the repertoire was profiled, and TCRdb retains in-frame clones only, with some absent. The sample includes about 75,000 clones, around 78% of them seen just once. J is TRBJ1-1 and V is TRBV6-1; D ambiguous. Sequences were obtained from memory CD4+ T cells from blood. The clonotype comes from an adult in good health and CMV-seropositive. The CDR3 DNA follows: TGTGCCAGCGGAAAAGGATTGACGATGAACACTGAAGCTTTCTTT. Translated, it gives CASGKGLTMNTEAFF.